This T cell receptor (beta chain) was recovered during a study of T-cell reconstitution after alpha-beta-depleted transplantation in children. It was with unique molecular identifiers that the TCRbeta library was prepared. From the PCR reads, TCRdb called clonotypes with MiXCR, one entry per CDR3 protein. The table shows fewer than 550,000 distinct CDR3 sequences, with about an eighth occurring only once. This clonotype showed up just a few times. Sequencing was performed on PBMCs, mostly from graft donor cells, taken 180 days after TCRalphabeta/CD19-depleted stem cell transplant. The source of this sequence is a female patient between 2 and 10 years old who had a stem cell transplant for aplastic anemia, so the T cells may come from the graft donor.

CDR3 in DNA: TGTGCCAGCAGCGTAGCGGGAGAACCCTACGAGCAGTACTTC. It translates to CASSVAGEPYEQYF. The chain has TRBV9 and TRBJ2-7; possible D gene TRBD2, 6 bases. There are 14 residues in the CDR3. Trimming took 0 bases from V and 2 from J, leaving 9 bases between them. In germline, CDR1 is SGDLS, CDR2 YYNGEE.